Each of the 2 T cell receptor beta chains below was sequenced from the same sample in a study of breast tumors, draining lymph nodes, adjacent tissues. One entry per CDR3 protein results from TCRdb running MiXCR on the multiplex PCR reads. The data hold 10,000 to 15,000 distinct CDR3 sequences, with approximately 70% observed a single time. The sequenced sample consisted of tumor-adjacent breast tissue. Receptors were obtained from a female donor with breast cancer. Some clones in this sample may be carry-over from other donors' samples.

The chain combines TRBV7-2 with TRBJ1-6, with 7 bases aligning to TRBD1. CDR3 length equals 14 residues. The germline V gene has CDR1 SGHTA and CDR2 FQGNSA. V lost 7 bases to trimming and J lost 8 bases; unmatched junction nucleotides: 8. The CDR3 reads CASTRTGAYSPLHF. The CDR3 nucleotides read TGTGCCAGCACCAGAACAGGGGCGTATTCACCCCTCCACTTT.

The V gene is TRBV12-3 or TRBV12-4, the J gene TRBJ2-7; D uncertain. The CDR3 extends over 14 amino acids. V lost 6 bases, J lost 0 bases, and 12 bases lay in between. CDR3 coding DNA: TGTGCCAGCAGCCTGACACACTCCTCCTACGAGCAGTACTTC. Its translation is CASSLTHSSYEQYF.